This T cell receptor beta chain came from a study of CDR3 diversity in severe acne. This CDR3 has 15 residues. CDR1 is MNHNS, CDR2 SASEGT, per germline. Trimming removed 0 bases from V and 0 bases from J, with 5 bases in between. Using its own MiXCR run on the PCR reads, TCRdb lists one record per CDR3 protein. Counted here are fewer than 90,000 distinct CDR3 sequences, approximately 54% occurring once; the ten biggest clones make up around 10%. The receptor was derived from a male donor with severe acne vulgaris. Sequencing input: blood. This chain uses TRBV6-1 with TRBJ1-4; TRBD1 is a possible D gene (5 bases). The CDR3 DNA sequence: TGTGCCAGCAGTGAAGCCAGGGCAACTAATGAAAAACTGTTTTTT. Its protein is CASSEARATNEKLFF.